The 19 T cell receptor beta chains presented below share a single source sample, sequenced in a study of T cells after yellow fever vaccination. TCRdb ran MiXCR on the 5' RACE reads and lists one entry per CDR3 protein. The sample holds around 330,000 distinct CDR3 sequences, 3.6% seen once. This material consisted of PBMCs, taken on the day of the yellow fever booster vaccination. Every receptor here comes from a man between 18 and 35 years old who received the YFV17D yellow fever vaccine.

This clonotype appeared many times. This CDR3 is CASSSGGLSGANVLTF. Written as DNA, the CDR3 is TGCGCCAGCAGCTCCGGGGGGCTCTCTGGGGCCAACGTCCTGACTTTC. The V gene is TRBV5-1, the J gene TRBJ2-6; maybe TRBD2 (7 bases). This CDR3 has 16 residues. V lost 3 bases and J lost 0, with 10 bases in between. CDR1 is SGHRS, CDR2 YFSETQ, per germline.

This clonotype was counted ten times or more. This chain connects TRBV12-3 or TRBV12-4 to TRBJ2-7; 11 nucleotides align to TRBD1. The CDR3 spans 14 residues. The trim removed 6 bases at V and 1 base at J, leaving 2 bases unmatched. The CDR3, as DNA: TGTGCCAGCAGGGGGACAGGGGGTTCCTACGAGCAGTACTTC. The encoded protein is CASRGTGGSYEQYF.

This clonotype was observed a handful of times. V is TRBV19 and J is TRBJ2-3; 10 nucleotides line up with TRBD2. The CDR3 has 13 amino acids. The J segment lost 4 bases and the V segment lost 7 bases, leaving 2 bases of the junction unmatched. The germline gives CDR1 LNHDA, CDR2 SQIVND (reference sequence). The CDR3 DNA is TGTGCCAGTAAGCGGGGGGGATCAGATACGCAGTATTTT. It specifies CASKRGGSDTQYF.

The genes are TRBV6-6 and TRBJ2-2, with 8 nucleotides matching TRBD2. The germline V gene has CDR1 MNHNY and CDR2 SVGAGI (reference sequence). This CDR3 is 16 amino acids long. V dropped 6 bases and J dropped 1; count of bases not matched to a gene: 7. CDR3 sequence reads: CASSSPAGGNTGELFF. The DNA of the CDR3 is TGTGCCAGCAGCAGTCCCGCGGGGGGGAACACCGGGGAGCTGTTTTTT.

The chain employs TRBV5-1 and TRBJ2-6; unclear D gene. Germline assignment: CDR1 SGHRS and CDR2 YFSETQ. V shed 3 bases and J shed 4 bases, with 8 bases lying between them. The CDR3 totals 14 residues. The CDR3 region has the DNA TGCGCCAGCAGCTCCCTTCCCGGGGCCAACGTCCTGACTTTC. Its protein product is CASSSLPGANVLTF.

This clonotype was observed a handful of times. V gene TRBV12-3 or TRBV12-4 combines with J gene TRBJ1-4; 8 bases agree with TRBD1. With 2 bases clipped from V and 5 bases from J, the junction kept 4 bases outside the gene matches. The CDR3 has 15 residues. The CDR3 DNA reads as TGTGCCAGCAGTTTACAGGGGGCTAGGAATGAAAAACTGTTTTTT. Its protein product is CASSLQGARNEKLFF.

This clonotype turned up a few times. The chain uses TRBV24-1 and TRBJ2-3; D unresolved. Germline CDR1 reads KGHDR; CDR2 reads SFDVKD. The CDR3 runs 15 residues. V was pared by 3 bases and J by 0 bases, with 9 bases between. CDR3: CATSDPRSSTDTQYF. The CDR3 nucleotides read TGTGCCACCAGTGATCCGCGATCTAGCACAGATACGCAGTATTTT.

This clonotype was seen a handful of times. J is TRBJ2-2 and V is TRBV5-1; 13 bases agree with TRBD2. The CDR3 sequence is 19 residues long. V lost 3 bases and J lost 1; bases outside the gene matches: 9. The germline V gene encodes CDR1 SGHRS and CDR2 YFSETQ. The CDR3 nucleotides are TGCGCCAGCAGCTCTAGGACTAGCGGGGGCCCCCTGAACACCGGGGAGCTGTTTTTT. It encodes CASSSRTSGGPLNTGELFF. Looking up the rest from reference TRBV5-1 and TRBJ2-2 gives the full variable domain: KAGVTQTPRYLIKTRGQQVTLSCSPISGHRSVSWYQQTPGQGLQFLFEYFSETQRNKGNFPGRFSGRQFSNSRSEMNVSTLELGDSALYLCASSSRTSGGPLNTGELFFGEGSRLTVL.

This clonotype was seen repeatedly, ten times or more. The DNA of the CDR3 is TGTGCCAGCAGCTTCGCCGGGACAGCGAATCAGCCCCAGCATTTT. It is translated as CASSFAGTANQPQHF. This sequence joins TRBV7-2 and TRBJ1-5, with 7 bases matching TRBD1. This CDR3 contains 15 residues. V gave up 3 bases and J gave up 4 bases; unmatched junction bases: 6. Germline V gene data show CDR1 as SGHTA and CDR2 as FQGNSA.

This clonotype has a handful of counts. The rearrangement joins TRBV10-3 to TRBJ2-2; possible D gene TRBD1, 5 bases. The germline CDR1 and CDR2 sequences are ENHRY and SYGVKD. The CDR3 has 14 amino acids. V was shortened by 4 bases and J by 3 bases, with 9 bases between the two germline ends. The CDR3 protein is CAISGQKDTGELFF. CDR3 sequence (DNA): TGTGCCATCAGTGGACAGAAGGACACCGGGGAGCTGTTTTTT.

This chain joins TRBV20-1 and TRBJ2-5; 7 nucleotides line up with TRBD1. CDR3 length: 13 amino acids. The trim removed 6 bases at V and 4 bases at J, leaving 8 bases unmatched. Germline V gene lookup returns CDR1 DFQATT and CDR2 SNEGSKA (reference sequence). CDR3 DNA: TGCAGTGCCACATCAGGGGGTGGAGAGACCCAGTACTTC. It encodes CSATSGGGETQYF.

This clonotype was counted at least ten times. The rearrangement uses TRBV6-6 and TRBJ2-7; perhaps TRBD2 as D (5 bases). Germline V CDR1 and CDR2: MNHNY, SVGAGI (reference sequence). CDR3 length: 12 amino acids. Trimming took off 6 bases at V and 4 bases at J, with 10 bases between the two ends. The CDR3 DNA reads TGTGCCAGCAGCCGGGGAATGTACGAGCAGTACTTC. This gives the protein CASSRGMYEQYF.

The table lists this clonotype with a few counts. The CDR3 loop is CASSTPITGSRQPQHF. The DNA of the CDR3 is TGTGCCAGTAGTACCCCTATCACAGGATCTCGTCAGCCCCAGCATTTT. The rearrangement joins TRBV19 to TRBJ1-5; D perhaps matches TRBD1 (5 bases). Trimming took 4 bases from V and 6 from J, leaving 19 bases between them. Per germline, CDR1 LNHDA and CDR2 SQIVND (reference sequence). The length of the CDR3 is 16 residues.

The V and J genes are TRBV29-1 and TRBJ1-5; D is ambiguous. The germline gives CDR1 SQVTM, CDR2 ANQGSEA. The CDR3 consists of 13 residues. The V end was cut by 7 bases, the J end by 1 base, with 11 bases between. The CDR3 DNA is TGCAGCGCCGGGGATAAAAGCAATCAGCCCCAGCATTTT. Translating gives CSAGDKSNQPQHF.

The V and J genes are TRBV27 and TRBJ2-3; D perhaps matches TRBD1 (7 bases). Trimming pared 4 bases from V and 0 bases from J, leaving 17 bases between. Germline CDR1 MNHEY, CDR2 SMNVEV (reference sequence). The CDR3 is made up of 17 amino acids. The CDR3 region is CASSWGVTGASTDTQYF. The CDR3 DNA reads TGTGCCAGCAGTTGGGGGGTAACAGGGGCTAGCACAGATACGCAGTATTTT.

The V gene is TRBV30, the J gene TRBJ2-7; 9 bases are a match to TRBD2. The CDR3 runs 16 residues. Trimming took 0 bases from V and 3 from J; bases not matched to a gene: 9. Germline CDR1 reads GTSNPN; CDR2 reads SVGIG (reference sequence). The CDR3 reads CAWSVAGGRFSYEQYF. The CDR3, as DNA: TGTGCCTGGAGTGTAGCGGGGGGCCGCTTCAGCTACGAGCAGTACTTC.

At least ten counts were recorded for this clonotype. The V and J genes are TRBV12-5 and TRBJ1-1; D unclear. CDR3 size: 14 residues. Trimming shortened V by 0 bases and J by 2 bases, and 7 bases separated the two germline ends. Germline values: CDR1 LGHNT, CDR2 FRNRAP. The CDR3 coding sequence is TGTGCTAGTGGTTTGGTAGCCCTTAACACTGAAGCTTTCTTT. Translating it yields CASGLVALNTEAFF.

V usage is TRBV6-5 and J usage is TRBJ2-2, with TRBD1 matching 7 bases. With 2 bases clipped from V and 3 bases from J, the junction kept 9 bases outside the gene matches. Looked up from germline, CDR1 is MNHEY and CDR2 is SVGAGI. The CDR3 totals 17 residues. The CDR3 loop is CASSYDSVGQYTGELFF. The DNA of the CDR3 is TGTGCCAGCAGTTACGATTCGGTGGGACAGTACACCGGGGAGCTGTTTTTT.

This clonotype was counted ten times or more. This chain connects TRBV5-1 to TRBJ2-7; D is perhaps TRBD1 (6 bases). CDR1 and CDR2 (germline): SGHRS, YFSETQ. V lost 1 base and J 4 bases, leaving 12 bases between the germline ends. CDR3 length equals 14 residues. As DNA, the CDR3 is TGCGCCAGCAGCTTGTCGTGGGGGCAATACGAGCAGTACGTC. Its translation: CASSLSWGQYEQYV.